Included here is one T cell receptor (beta chain) sequence, with context. The PCR was carried out with 60 Vbeta primers and 13 Jbeta primers. Profiling relied on immunoSEQ multiplex PCR, and the TCRdb table lists in-frame clones only, not all of them. The sample lists roughly 150,000 clones, about 70% seen once, with 3.1% in the top ten. The data derive from a study of cytomegalovirus exposure and HLA in healthy donors. Per germline, CDR1 LNHDA and CDR2 SQIVND (reference sequence). V shed 5 bases and J shed 3 bases, with 8 bases lying between them. This CDR3 spans 13 amino acids. The receptor's source is a male donor in good health and CMV-seronegative. The sequenced sample was PBMCs. V is TRBV19 and J is TRBJ1-5; D not resolved. The CDR3 reads CASSPRVNQPQHF. The CDR3 bases are TGTGCCAGTAGTCCCCGAGTCAATCAGCCCCAGCATTTT. The variable domain in full, with the rest retrieved from reference TRBV19 and TRBJ1-5, is DGGITQSPKYLFRKEGQNVTLSCEQNLNHDAMYWYRQDPGQGLRLIYYSQIVNDFQKGDIAEGYSVSREKKESFPLTVTSAQKNPTAFYLCASSPRVNQPQHFGDGTRLSIL.